The 10 T cell receptor beta chains reported below all come from one sample, sequenced in a study of blood T cells in healthy people across ages. Primers used in a second PCR of about 7 to 12 cycles were a sample-barcoded 5' primer and a J-beta primer mix. A single record per CDR3 protein comes from TCRdb applying MiXCR to the 5' RACE reads. The table has around 2 million distinct CDR3 sequences, about two fifths seen once. Sequenced sample: blood. All receptors come from a human donor in good health.

The rearrangement uses TRBV7-2 and TRBJ2-5; the match to TRBD1 covers 7 bases. The CDR3 covers 16 residues. Germline loops: CDR1 SGHTA, CDR2 FQGNSA. Germline trimming cut 2 bases from V and 1 base from J; bases unmatched to any gene: 7. CDR3 bases: TGTGCCAGCAGCTTATTCCGGGACAGCGCCCAAGAGACCCAGTACTTC. Protein sequence: CASSLFRDSAQETQYF.

This sequence joins TRBV29-1 and TRBJ2-3, with 12 positions matching TRBD1. V dropped 4 bases and J dropped 4; count of bases not matched to a gene: 3. The germline V gene has CDR1 SQVTM and CDR2 ANQGSEA. The CDR3 is made up of 14 amino acids. CDR3 amino acids: CSVGDRGRADTQYF. CDR3 DNA: TGCAGCGTTGGGGACAGGGGGCGGGCAGATACGCAGTATTTT.

This clonotype has just a few counts. The rearrangement links TRBV29-1 to TRBJ2-5; D unresolved. Trimming removed 4 bases at V and 1 base at J, with 13 bases between. The germline V gene encodes CDR1 SQVTM and CDR2 ANQGSEA. The CDR3 sequence is 14 residues long. The CDR3 region is CSVASVRLQETQYF. DNA for the CDR3: TGCAGCGTTGCTTCGGTGCGGCTCCAAGAGACCCAGTACTTC.

The V and J genes are TRBV7-6 and TRBJ1-5, with D possibly matching TRBD1 (5 bases). Germline CDR1 is SGHVS and CDR2 is FNYEAQ. The CDR3 covers 16 residues. Between the trimmed V and J ends, which lost 3 bases and 2 bases, there was a span of 14 bases. The CDR3 spells CASSFSSGPGNQPQHF. CDR3 DNA sequence: TGTGCCAGCAGCTTTTCATCAGGGCCGGGCAATCAGCCCCAGCATTTT.

The V call is TRBV3-1, the J call TRBJ2-7, with D possibly TRBD1 on 5 matching bases. This CDR3 contains 13 residues. V lost 1 base to trimming and J lost 10 bases, with 14 bases between them. The V gene's germline CDR1 is LGHDT and CDR2 YNNKEL (reference sequence). Here the CDR3 DNA reads TGTGCCAGCAGCCAAGTCCGGCAGGGATCCCAGTACTTC. Residues: CASSQVRQGSQYF.

This rearrangement joins TRBV9 to TRBJ2-3; possibly TRBD2 for D (6 bases). Trimming shortened V by 0 bases and J by 0 bases, and 14 bases separated the two germline ends. CDR1 and CDR2 from the germline V gene are SGDLS and YYNGEE. The length of the CDR3 is 17 residues. This CDR3 is CASSVEGGGVSTDTQYF. The CDR3 DNA reads TGTGCCAGCAGCGTAGAGGGCGGAGGGGTCAGCACAGATACGCAGTATTTT.

The chain is built from TRBV2 and TRBJ1-1; D ambiguous. From germline, CDR1 is SNHLY and CDR2 FYNNEI. V lost 0 bases, J lost 3 bases, and 11 bases lay in between. CDR3 length: 15 amino acids. CDR3 coding DNA: TGTGCCAGCAGTGAAGCTGGGCAGGATTACACTGAAGCTTTCTTT. This gives the protein CASSEAGQDYTEAFF. Full variable domain (outside the CDR3, taken from reference TRBV2 and TRBJ1-1): EPEVTQTPSHQVTQMGQEVILRCVPISNHLYFYWYRQILGQKVEFLVSFYNNEISEKSEIFDDQFSVERPDGSNFTLKIRSTKLEDSAMYFCASSEAGQDYTEAFFGQGTRLTVV.

V gene TRBV25-1 combines with J gene TRBJ2-4; D is possibly TRBD1 (5 bases). The DNA matches TRBJ2-7 better at its end, which makes the J call doubtful. This CDR3 has 17 residues. The germline V gene has CDR1 MGHDK and CDR2 SYGVNS. CDR3 sequence reads: CASSEGPRPGLTYEQYF. The CDR3 nucleotides read TGTGCCAGCAGTGAAGGCCCCCGGCCAGGGTTGACCTACGAGCAGTACTTC.

The chain recombines TRBV5-1 with TRBJ2-1; 9 nucleotides agree with TRBD1. Trimming cost V 2 bases and J 6 bases; bases outside gene matches: 9. Germline-derived CDR1 and CDR2 are SGHRS and YFSETQ. The CDR3 runs to 16 residues. In DNA form, the CDR3 reads TGCGCCAGCAGCTTTGAAGGACAGGGGAACTTCAATGAGCAGTTCTTC. Translation gives CASSFEGQGNFNEQFF. The variable domain in full, with the rest retrieved from reference TRBV5-1 and TRBJ2-1, is KAGVTQTPRYLIKTRGQQVTLSCSPISGHRSVSWYQQTPGQGLQFLFEYFSETQRNKGNFPGRFSGRQFSNSRSEMNVSTLELGDSALYLCASSFEGQGNFNEQFFGPGTRLTVL.

This chain uses TRBV7-9 with TRBJ1-2; TRBD1 might be the D (6 bases). This CDR3 spans 15 amino acids. V was clipped by 8 bases and J by 0 bases, with 16 bases between them. Germline V gives CDR1 SEHNR, CDR2 FQNEAQ (reference sequence). The CDR3 region is CASSPPTGPNYGYTF. The CDR3 DNA reads as TGTGCCAGCTCCCCCCCGACAGGTCCTAACTATGGCTACACCTTC.